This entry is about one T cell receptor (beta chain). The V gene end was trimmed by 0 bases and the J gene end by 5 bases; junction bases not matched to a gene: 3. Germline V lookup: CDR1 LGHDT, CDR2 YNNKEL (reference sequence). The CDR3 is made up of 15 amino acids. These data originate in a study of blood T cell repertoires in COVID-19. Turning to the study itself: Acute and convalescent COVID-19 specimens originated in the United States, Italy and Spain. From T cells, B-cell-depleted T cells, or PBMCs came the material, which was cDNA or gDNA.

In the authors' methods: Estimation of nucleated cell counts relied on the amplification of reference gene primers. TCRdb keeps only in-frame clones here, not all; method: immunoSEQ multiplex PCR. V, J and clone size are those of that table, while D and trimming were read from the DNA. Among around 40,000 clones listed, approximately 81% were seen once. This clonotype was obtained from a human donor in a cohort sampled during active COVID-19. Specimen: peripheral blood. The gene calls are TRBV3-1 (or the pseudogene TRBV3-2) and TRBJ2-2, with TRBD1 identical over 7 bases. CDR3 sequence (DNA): TGTGCCAGCAGCCAAGAGGGCAGGGGGACCGGGGAGCTGTTTTTT. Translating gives CASSQEGRGTGELFF.